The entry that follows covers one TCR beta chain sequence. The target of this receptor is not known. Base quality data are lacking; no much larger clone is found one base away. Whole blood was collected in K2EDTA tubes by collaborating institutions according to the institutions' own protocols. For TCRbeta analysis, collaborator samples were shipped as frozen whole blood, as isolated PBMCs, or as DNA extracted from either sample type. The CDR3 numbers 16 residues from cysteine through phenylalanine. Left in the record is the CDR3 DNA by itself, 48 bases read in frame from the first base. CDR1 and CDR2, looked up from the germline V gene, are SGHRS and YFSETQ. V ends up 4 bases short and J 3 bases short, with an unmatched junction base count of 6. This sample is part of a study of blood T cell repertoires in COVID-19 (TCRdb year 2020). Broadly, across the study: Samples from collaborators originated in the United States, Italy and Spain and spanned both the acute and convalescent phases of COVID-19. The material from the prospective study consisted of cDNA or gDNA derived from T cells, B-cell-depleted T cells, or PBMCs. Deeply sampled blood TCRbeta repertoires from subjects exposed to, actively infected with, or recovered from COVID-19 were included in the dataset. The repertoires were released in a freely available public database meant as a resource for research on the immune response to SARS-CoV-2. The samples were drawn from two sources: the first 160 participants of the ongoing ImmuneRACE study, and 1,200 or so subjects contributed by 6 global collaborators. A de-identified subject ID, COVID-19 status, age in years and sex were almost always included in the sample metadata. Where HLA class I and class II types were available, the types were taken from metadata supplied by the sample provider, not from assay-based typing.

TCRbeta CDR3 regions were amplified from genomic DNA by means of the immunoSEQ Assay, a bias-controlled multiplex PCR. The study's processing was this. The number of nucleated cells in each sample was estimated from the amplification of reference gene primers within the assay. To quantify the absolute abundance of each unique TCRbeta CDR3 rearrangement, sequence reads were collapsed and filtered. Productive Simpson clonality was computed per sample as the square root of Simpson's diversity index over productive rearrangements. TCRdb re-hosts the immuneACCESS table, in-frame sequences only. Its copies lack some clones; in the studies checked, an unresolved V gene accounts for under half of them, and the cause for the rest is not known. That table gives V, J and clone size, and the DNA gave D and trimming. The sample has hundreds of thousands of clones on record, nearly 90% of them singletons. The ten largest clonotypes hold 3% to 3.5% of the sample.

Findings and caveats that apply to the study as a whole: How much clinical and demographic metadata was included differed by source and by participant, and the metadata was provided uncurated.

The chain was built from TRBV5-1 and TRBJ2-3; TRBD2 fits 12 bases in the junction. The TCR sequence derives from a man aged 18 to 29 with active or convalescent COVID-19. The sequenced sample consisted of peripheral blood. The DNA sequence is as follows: TGCGCCAGCAGCCTCCTAGCGGGGGGGCGGACAGATACGCAGTATTTT. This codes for CASSLLAGGRTDTQYF.